The T cell receptor (beta chain) under discussion was sequenced for a study of blood T cell repertoires in COVID-19. V was trimmed by 1 base and J by 6 bases, leaving 16 bases between them. The CDR3 has 16 amino acids. Per the germline V gene, CDR1 is MNHEY and CDR2 is SMNVEV (reference sequence). The repertoire was sequenced with immunoSEQ multiplex PCR; TCRdb's copy has only in-frame clones and lacks some. The sample lists fewer than 350,000 clones, around 87% occurring once. The sequence came from a woman aged 45 to 65 who had recovered from COVID-19. The chain employs TRBV27 and TRBJ1-5; weak D call: TRBD1 (6 bases). The sample comprised peripheral blood. The CDR3 region is CASSLWAGAGIQPQHF. The CDR3 region has the DNA TGTGCCAGCAGTTTATGGGCAGGGGCCGGTATTCAGCCCCAGCATTTT.